Following are 17 T cell receptor beta chains from one sample sequenced in a study of shared clonotypes between healthy human individuals. Produced via immunoSEQ multiplex PCR; TCRdb's table is partial and in-frame only. The data contain some 1,600,000 clones, 98% of them singletons. Sequencing used naive CD4+ T cells sorted from blood. Subset meaning: CD45RA+ positively selected. These receptors originate from a man aged 25-40 years in good health.

This sequence joins TRBV28 and TRBJ2-7, with D possibly TRBD2 on 7 matching bases. Germline values: CDR1 MDHEN, CDR2 SYDVKM. V gave up 8 bases and J gave up 7 bases, with 15 bases separating them. The CDR3 contains 12 residues. The DNA for the CDR3 is TGTGCCAGCGGGAGGGGGACAAGGGAGCAGTACTTC. Protein product: CASGRGTREQYF.

The chain recombines TRBV7-6 with TRBJ1-2; a possible D gene is TRBD1 (6 bases). CDR1 is SGHVS, CDR2 FNYEAQ, per germline. Trimming took off 2 bases at V and 2 bases at J, with 12 bases between the two ends. This CDR3 contains 15 residues. CDR3: CASSLSDSLNYGYTF. CDR3 in DNA: TGTGCCAGCAGCTTATCGGACAGCCTAAACTATGGCTACACCTTC.

The chain couples TRBV28 to TRBJ1-4; no definite D call. Germline CDR1 reads MDHEN; CDR2 reads SYDVKM. CDR3 length equals 13 residues. V was shortened by 7 bases and J by 1 base, with 7 bases between the two germline ends. This CDR3 reads CASIAGTNEKLFF. In nucleotides, the CDR3 is TGTGCCAGCATAGCGGGAACTAATGAAAAACTGTTTTTT.

The V gene is TRBV18, the J gene TRBJ1-5; D remains unclear. This CDR3 region has 14 residues. Trimming left V 3 bases short and J 1 base short, with 7 bases between. CDR1 is KGHSH and CDR2 is LQKENI in the germline V gene. Here the CDR3 DNA reads TGTGCCAGCTCACCGGACGGAAGCAATCAGCCCCAGCATTTT. This codes for CASSPDGSNQPQHF.

The chain has TRBV7-9 and TRBJ2-1; 7 bases align to TRBD2. The CDR3 extends over 14 amino acids. CDR1 and CDR2 from the germline V gene are SEHNR and FQNEAQ (reference sequence). Trimming at V came to 1 base and at J to 9 bases, leaving 6 bases not matched to a gene. In DNA, the CDR3 is TGTGCCAGCAGCTTAGGGGGAGGGCCGGGTGAGCAGTTCTTC. Amino acids: CASSLGGGPGEQFF.

The chain uses TRBV5-5 and TRBJ1-2, with 9 bases aligning to TRBD1. Germline CDR1 SGHKS, CDR2 YYEKEE (reference sequence). CDR3 length: 14 amino acids. Trimming took 0 bases from V and 4 from J; bases not matched to a gene: 1. The CDR3 region has the DNA TGTGCCAGCAGCTTGGGACAGGGGGGCTATGGCTACACCTTC. It is translated as CASSLGQGGYGYTF.

The chain is built from TRBV28 and TRBJ2-6; D might be TRBD1 (5 bases). V shed 5 bases and J shed 3 bases, with 11 bases lying between them. The CDR3 spans 15 residues. CDR1 and CDR2 from the germline V gene are MDHEN and SYDVKM. CDR3 sequence: CASSTPGRGANVLTF. Written as DNA, the CDR3 is TGTGCCAGCAGTACCCCAGGGCGTGGGGCCAACGTCCTGACTTTC.

This chain links TRBV5-1 with TRBJ2-7; 7 bases are a match to TRBD1. This CDR3 contains 17 residues. The V and J ends lost 4 bases and 0 bases, in that order; junction bases with no gene match: 13. Germline V lookup: CDR1 SGHRS, CDR2 YFSETQ. CDR3 region: CASSPGTPGTDSYEQYF. As DNA, the CDR3 is TGCGCCAGCAGCCCCGGGACGCCTGGGACAGACTCCTACGAGCAGTACTTC.

The CDR3 protein is CASSLGRGQGYEQYF. The DNA for the CDR3 is TGTGCCAGCTCACTCGGCCGGGGACAGGGCTACGAGCAGTACTTC. J is TRBJ2-7 and V is TRBV18; 9 nucleotides align to TRBD1. CDR1 is KGHSH, CDR2 LQKENI, per germline. This CDR3 is built from 15 residues. With 4 bases clipped from V and 3 bases from J, the junction kept 7 bases outside the gene matches. Supplemented by reference TRBV18 and TRBJ2-7, the full variable domain reads NAGVMQNPRHLVRRRGQEARLRCSPMKGHSHVYWYRQLPEEGLKFMVYLQKENIIDESGMPKERFSAEFPKEGPSILRIQQVVRGDSAAYFCASSLGRGQGYEQYFGPGTRLTVT.

The J gene is TRBJ2-1, the V gene TRBV9; maybe TRBD2 (5 bases). The CDR3 is 17 amino acids. Germline loops: CDR1 SGDLS, CDR2 YYNGEE. V was trimmed by 4 bases and J by 0 bases, leaving 17 bases between them. CDR3 in amino acids: CASSQRGGSSSYNEQFF. For the CDR3, the DNA is TGTGCCAGCAGCCAAAGAGGTGGGAGTAGCTCCTACAATGAGCAGTTCTTC.

Points on this clone: This specimen includes other DNA sequences encoding the same CDR3. The rearrangement uses TRBV20-1 and TRBJ2-5; 7 nucleotides align to TRBD2. Germline CDR1 and CDR2: DFQATT and SNEGSKA (reference sequence). This CDR3 is built from 10 residues. J lost 5 bases, V lost 6 bases, and 0 bases had no gene match. This CDR3 is CSAGGETQYF. CDR3 nucleotides: TGCAGTGCGGGAGGGGAGACCCAGTACTTC.

The rearrangement links TRBV6-6 to TRBJ2-1; D perhaps matches TRBD2 (6 bases). This CDR3 has 15 amino acids. CDR1 is MNHNY, CDR2 SVGAGI, per germline (reference sequence). Trimming removed 5 bases from V and 0 bases from J, with 11 bases in between. The CDR3 DNA follows: TGTGCCAGCAGTCCCGGGAGCCCCTCCTACAATGAGCAGTTCTTC. Residues: CASSPGSPSYNEQFF.

DNA for the CDR3: TGTGCCAGTAGTGTCGGCCAGGTCCGAAACACCATATATTTT. Amino acids: CASSVGQVRNTIYF. The V gene is TRBV19, the J gene TRBJ1-3; D gene unclear. The V gene lost 5 bases and the J gene lost 5 bases, with 13 bases spanning the gap. In germline, CDR1 is LNHDA, CDR2 SQIVND (reference sequence). The CDR3 extends over 14 amino acids.

This chain uses TRBV18 with TRBJ1-5, with D uncertain. Trimming cost V 3 bases and J 4 bases, with 10 bases left between them. Germline V gene lookup returns CDR1 KGHSH and CDR2 LQKENI. The CDR3 loop spans 14 amino acids. In nucleotides, the CDR3 is TGTGCCAGCTCACCCCTGGGCCAAAATCAGCCCCAGCATTTT. Protein product: CASSPLGQNQPQHF.

V is TRBV4-2 and J is TRBJ2-7; 10 bases align to TRBD2. V was clipped by 5 bases and J by 4 bases; unmatched bases: 5. The V gene's germline CDR1 is LGHNA and CDR2 YNFKEQ. The CDR3 spans 14 residues. The CDR3 loop reads CASSKRTSGYEQYF. The CDR3 DNA reads as TGTGCCAGCAGCAAACGGACTAGCGGATACGAGCAGTACTTC.

The chain combines TRBV5-1 with TRBJ2-3, with 12 bases lining up with TRBD2. Germline lookup yields CDR1 SGHRS and CDR2 YFSETQ. V shed 4 bases and J 2 bases; nucleotides not matched to a gene: 5. The CDR3 totals 16 residues. The CDR3 sequence: CASSGLAGGNTDTQYF. CDR3 sequence (DNA): TGCGCCAGCAGCGGGCTAGCGGGAGGGAACACAGATACGCAGTATTTT.

V usage is TRBV4-2 and J usage is TRBJ2-7; 8 nucleotides align to TRBD1. Germline CDR1 is LGHNA and CDR2 is YNFKEQ. This CDR3 region has 16 residues. Losses at the gene ends were 3 bases for V and 3 bases for J; bases not matched to a gene: 10. CDR3 DNA: TGTGCCAGCAGCCACGAGGGACAGGCTACGGGCTACGAGCAGTACTTC. It translates to CASSHEGQATGYEQYF.